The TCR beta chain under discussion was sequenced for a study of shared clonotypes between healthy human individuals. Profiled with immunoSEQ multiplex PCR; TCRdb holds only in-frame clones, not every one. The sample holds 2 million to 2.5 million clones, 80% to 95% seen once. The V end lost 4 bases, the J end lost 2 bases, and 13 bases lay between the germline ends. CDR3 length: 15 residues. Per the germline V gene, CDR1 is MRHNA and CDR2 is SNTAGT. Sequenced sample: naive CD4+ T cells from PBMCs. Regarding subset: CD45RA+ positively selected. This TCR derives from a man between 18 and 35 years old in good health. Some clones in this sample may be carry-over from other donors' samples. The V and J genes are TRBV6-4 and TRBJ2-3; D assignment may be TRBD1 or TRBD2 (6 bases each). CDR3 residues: CASSVGGLHTDTQYF. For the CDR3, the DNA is TGTGCCAGCAGTGTGGGGGGCTTGCACACAGATACGCAGTATTTT.